This T cell receptor beta chain was identified during a study of OX40 agonist ivuxolimab in advanced cancers. At the level of the study: Age averaged 60 years (range about 23 to 80), and less than 85% were male.

The method was immunoSEQ multiplex PCR; TCRdb's version includes in-frame clones alone and lacks a portion of them. Of 91,000 or so clones in the sample, around 94% were seen once. Comments on this clone: Its antigen is still unknown.

Patients had blood sampled at baseline and again on cycle 4 day 1 and cycle 7 day 1. Study-level points and caveats: The average count of expanded clones was higher among CD8+ T cells than among CD4+. Dose levels from 0.1 to 3.0 mg/kg saw CD4+ and CD8+ blood T cells expand clonally by week 6.

CDR3 length equals 14 residues. The V end was cut by 6 bases, the J end by 0 bases, with 12 bases between. Germline CDR1 and CDR2: KGHSH and LQKENI. The gene calls are TRBV18 and TRBJ2-7, with a tentative D call TRBD1 (6 bases). This specimen consisted of CD4+ or CD8+ T cells sorted from blood, obtained in a trial of the OX40 agonist ivuxolimab. The source is an adult with an advanced solid tumor such as melanoma, head and neck, liver or kidney cancer. CDR3 coding DNA: TGTGCCAGCTCCGACAGGTCCCTCTCCTACGAGCAGTACTTC. Encoded protein: CASSDRSLSYEQYF.